This T cell receptor (beta chain) was captured by sequencing in a study of blood T cells in healthy people across ages. V lost 4 bases, J lost 2 bases, and 6 bases stayed unmatched. Germline CDR1 reads SGHKS; CDR2 reads YYEKEE (reference sequence). The CDR3 sequence is 14 residues long. This clonotype was detected only a few times. The second PCR ran roughly 6 to 11 cycles with a sample-barcoded 5' primer and J-beta primers. TCRdb re-called the 5' RACE reads with MiXCR, one entry per CDR3 protein. This table holds approximately 600,000 distinct CDR3 sequences, approximately 50% found once. The TCR sequence derives from a man between 60 and 75 years old in good health. Sample: blood. This chain uses TRBV5-5 with TRBJ2-7; TRBD1 matches at 7 bases. In DNA form, the CDR3 reads TGTGCCAGCAGCCCGGGACAGCCAGCCTACGAGCAGTACTTC. Residues: CASSPGQPAYEQYF.